Below are 11 T cell receptor beta chains sequenced from a single sample in a study of blood T cell repertoires in COVID-19. This table comes from immunoSEQ multiplex PCR, and its TCRdb copy is limited to in-frame clones, with some not included. The repertoire holds about 110,000 clones, roughly 80% seen once, with roughly 18% in the top ten. Specimen: peripheral blood. These receptors were obtained from a woman aged 55-75 years with acute or convalescent COVID-19.

The chain is built from TRBV19 and TRBJ1-5, with D perhaps TRBD1 (6 bases). The CDR3 totals 14 residues. Germline V CDR1 and CDR2: LNHDA, SQIVND (reference sequence). V was clipped by 8 bases and J by 5 bases, with 16 bases between them. The DNA of the CDR3 is TGTGCCAGTGTCCGAGGGGGTTTAGATCAGCCCCAGCATTTT. The encoded protein is CASVRGGLDQPQHF. The entire variable domain, with the rest obtained from reference TRBV19 and TRBJ1-5, is as follows: DGGITQSPKYLFRKEGQNVTLSCEQNLNHDAMYWYRQDPGQGLRLIYYSQIVNDFQKGDIAEGYSVSREKKESFPLTVTSAQKNPTAFYLCASVRGGLDQPQHFGDGTRLSIL.

This clone was picked up a small number of times. J is TRBJ2-2 and V is TRBV11-2, with TRBD2 identical over 8 bases. Per the germline V gene, CDR1 is SGHAT and CDR2 is FQNNGV. The CDR3 extends over 16 amino acids. V lost 0 bases and J lost 7; bases outside the gene matches: 7. The CDR3 protein is CASSLESGRFSGELFF. As DNA, the CDR3 is TGTGCCAGCAGCTTAGAGAGCGGGAGATTTAGCGGGGAGCTGTTTTTT.

V usage is TRBV3-1 (or the pseudogene TRBV3-2) and J usage is TRBJ2-1, with 8 bases matching TRBD2. V gave up 0 bases and J gave up 5 bases; unmatched junction bases: 9. Germline CDR1 reads LGHDT; CDR2 reads YNNKEL (reference sequence). The CDR3 is 17 residues long. The CDR3 nucleotides read TGTGCCAGCAGCCAAGATCTAGAGCGGGGGTTAGACAATGAGCAGTTCTTC. Translation: CASSQDLERGLDNEQFF.

The CDR3 sequence is CASSSGQGLDEQFF. DNA for the CDR3: TGTGCCAGCAGCTCGGGTCAGGGCCTGGATGAGCAGTTCTTC. The chain is built from TRBV7-3 and TRBJ2-1; D is possibly TRBD1 (5 bases). Germline V gene data show CDR1 as SGHTA and CDR2 as FQGTGA. Trimming left V 4 bases short and J 8 bases short, with 15 bases between. This CDR3 contains 14 residues.

The chain couples TRBV7-3 to TRBJ2-7, with TRBD2 identical over 9 bases. V lost 2 bases to trimming and J lost 4 bases; unmatched junction nucleotides: 9. This CDR3 comprises 16 residues. The germline V gene has CDR1 SGHTA and CDR2 FQGTGA. The CDR3 spells CASSLRGGTSSYEQYF. CDR3 nucleotides: TGTGCCAGCAGCTTACGCGGCGGGACTAGCAGTTACGAGCAGTACTTC.

The chain uses TRBV4-3 and TRBJ2-2; possibly TRBD2 for D (6 bases). CDR1 and CDR2 from the germline V gene are LGHNA and YSLEER. Trimming stripped 6 bases from V and 2 bases from J, with 16 bases between. The CDR3 covers 16 residues. CDR3 region: CASRQLTSLNTGELFF. As DNA, the CDR3 is TGCGCCAGCAGACAACTCACTAGCTTAAACACCGGGGAGCTGTTTTTT.

The gene calls are TRBV7-2 and TRBJ1-1, with D possibly being TRBD1 (6 bases). Germline CDR1 is SGHTA and CDR2 is FQGNSA. The CDR3 has 15 amino acids. The V end was cut by 5 bases, the J end by 2 bases, with 15 bases between. CDR3 sequence reads: CASSPRGGGNTEAFF. In nucleotides, the CDR3 is TGTGCCAGCAGCCCCCGAGGGGGGGGAAACACTGAAGCTTTCTTT. Combining the CDR3 with reference TRBV7-2 and TRBJ1-1 gives the whole variable domain GAGVSQSPSNKVTEKGKDVELRCDPISGHTALYWYRQSLGQGLEFLIYFQGNSAPDKSGLPSDRFSAERTGGSVSTLTIQRTQQEDSAVYLCASSPRGGGNTEAFFGQGTRLTVV.

The rearrangement links TRBV28 to TRBJ1-4; D may be TRBD1 (5 bases). The length of the CDR3 is 14 residues. The V gene lost 6 bases and the J gene lost 8 bases, with 16 bases spanning the gap. Germline V lookup: CDR1 MDHEN, CDR2 SYDVKM. The CDR3 is CASRESLGLEKLFF. CDR3 nucleotides: TGTGCCAGCAGGGAATCGTTGGGGCTCGAAAAACTGTTTTTT.

The rearrangement uses TRBV6-5 and TRBJ1-1, with a weak D call TRBD1 (6 bases). The ends were cut back, 7 bases at V and 3 bases at J, with 15 bases in the middle. This CDR3 comprises 14 residues. CDR1 and CDR2 from the germline V gene are MNHEY and SVGAGI. The CDR3 DNA sequence: TGTGCCAGCACCGTTACAGGGTCTGACACTGAAGCTTTCTTT. Translation: CASTVTGSDTEAFF.

The J gene is TRBJ2-7, the V gene TRBV10-1; tentative D call: TRBD2 (6 bases). V lost 6 bases and J 11 bases, leaving 20 bases between the germline ends. The CDR3 runs to 13 residues. Germline V CDR1 and CDR2: WNHNN, SYGVQD (reference sequence). The CDR3 spells CASSSSGTAIEYF. The CDR3 nucleotides are TGCGCCAGCAGCAGCTCCGGGACTGCAATCGAGTACTTC.

The chain has TRBV29-1 and TRBJ2-1; the match to TRBD1 covers 7 bases. Trimming took 0 bases from V and 11 from J; bases not matched to a gene: 7. This CDR3 contains 13 residues. Germline assignment: CDR1 SQVTM and CDR2 ANQGSEA. DNA of the CDR3: TGCAGCGTTGAAGATTCCCCGGGACAGCAGCAGTTCTTC. It specifies CSVEDSPGQQQFF.